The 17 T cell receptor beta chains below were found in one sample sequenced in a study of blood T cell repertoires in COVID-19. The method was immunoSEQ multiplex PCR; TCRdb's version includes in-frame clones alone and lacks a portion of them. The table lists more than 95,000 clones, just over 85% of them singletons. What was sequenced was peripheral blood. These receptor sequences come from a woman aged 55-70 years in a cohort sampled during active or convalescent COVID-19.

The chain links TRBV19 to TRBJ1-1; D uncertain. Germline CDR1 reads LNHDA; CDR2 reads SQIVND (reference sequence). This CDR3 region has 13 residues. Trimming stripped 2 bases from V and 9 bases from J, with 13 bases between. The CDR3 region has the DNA TGTGCCAGTAGTATAAGGCACCTAGCCCAAGCTTTCTTT. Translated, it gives CASSIRHLAQAFF.

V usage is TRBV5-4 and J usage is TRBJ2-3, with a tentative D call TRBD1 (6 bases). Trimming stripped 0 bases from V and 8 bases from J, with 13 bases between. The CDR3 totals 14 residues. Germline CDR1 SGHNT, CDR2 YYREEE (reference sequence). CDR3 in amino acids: CASSLVNRDGTQYF. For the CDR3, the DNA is TGTGCCAGCAGCTTGGTTAACAGGGACGGTACGCAGTATTTT.

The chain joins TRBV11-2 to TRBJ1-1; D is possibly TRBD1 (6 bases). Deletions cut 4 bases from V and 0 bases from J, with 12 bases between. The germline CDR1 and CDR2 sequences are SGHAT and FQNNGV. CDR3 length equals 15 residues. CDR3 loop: CASSSGQIVNTEAFF. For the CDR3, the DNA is TGTGCCAGCAGCTCCGGACAGATTGTGAACACTGAAGCTTTCTTT.

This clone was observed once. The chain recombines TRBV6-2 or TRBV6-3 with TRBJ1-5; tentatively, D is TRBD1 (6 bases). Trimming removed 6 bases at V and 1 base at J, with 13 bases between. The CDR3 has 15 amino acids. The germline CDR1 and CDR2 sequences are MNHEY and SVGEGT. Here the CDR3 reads CASSWEGGSNQPQHF. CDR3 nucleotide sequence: TGTGCCAGCAGCTGGGAAGGGGGAAGCAATCAGCCCCAGCATTTT.

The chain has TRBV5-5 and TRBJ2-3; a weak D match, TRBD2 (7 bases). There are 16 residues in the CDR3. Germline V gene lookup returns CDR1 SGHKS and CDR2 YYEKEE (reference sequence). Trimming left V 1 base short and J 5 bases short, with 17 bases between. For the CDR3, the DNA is TGTGCCAGCAGCTTGTTCGGGGGGCGCAGGGAAGATACGCAGTATTTT. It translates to CASSLFGGRREDTQYF.

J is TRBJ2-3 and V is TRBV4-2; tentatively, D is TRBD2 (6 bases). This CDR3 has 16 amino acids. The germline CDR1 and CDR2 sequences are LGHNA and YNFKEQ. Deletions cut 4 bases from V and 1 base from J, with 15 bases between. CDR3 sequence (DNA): TGTGCCAGCAGCCCGGGAGACGGGAGAGGCACAGATACGCAGTATTTT. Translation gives CASSPGDGRGTDTQYF.

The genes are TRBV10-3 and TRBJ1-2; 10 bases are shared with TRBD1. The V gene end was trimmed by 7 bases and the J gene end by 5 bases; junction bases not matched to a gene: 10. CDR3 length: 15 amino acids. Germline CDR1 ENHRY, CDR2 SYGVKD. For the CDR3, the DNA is TGTGCCATCAAGTCCGGGACAGGGGCCCGATATGGCTACACCTTC. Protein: CAIKSGTGARYGYTF.

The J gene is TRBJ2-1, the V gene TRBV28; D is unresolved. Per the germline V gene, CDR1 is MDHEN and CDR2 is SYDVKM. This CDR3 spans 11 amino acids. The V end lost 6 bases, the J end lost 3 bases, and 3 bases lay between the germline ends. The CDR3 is CASSGYNEQFF. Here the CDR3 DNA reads TGTGCCAGCAGCGGCTACAATGAGCAGTTCTTC.

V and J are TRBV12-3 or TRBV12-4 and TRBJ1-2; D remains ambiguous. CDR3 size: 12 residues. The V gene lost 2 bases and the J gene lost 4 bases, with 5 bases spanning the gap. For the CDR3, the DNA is TGTGCCAGCAGTTTACCGGGCTATGGCTACACCTTC. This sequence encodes CASSLPGYGYTF.

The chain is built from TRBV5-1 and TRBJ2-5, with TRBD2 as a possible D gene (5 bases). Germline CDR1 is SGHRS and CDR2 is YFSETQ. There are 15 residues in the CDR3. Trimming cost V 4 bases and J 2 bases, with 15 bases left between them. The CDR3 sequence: CASSGLDWAQETQYF. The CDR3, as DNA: TGCGCCAGCAGCGGACTGGATTGGGCTCAAGAGACCCAGTACTTC.

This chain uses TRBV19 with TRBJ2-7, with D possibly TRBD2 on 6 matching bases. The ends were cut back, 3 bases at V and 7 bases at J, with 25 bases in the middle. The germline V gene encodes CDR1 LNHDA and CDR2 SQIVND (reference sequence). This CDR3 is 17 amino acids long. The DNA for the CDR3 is TGTGCCAGTAGTATCGTGGGGAGACGGGGAGGCCCGGGGGAGCAGTACTTC. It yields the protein CASSIVGRRGGPGEQYF.

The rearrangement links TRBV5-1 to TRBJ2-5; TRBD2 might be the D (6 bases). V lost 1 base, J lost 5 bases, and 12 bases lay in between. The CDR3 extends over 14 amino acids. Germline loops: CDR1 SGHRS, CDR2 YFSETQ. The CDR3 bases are TGCGCCAGCAGCTTGACGGGGGATGGGGAGACCCAGTACTTC. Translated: CASSLTGDGETQYF.

The CDR3 nucleotides are TGTGCCAGCAGTTTCAGGGGGACTAGCGGGAGGGGGGCTACGCAGTATTTT. Translation: CASSFRGTSGRGATQYF. The V gene is TRBV27, the J gene TRBJ2-3; 16 positions match TRBD2. There are 17 residues in the CDR3. Germline assignment: CDR1 MNHEY and CDR2 SMNVEV (reference sequence). Germline trimming cut 3 bases from V and 8 bases from J; bases unmatched to any gene: 8.

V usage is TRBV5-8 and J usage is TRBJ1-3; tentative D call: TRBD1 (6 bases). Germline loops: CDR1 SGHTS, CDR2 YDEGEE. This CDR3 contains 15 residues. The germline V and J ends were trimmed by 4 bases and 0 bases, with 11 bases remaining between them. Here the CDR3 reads CASSSTGSSGNTIYF. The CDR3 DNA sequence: TGTGCCAGCAGCAGTACAGGGAGCTCTGGAAACACCATATATTTT.

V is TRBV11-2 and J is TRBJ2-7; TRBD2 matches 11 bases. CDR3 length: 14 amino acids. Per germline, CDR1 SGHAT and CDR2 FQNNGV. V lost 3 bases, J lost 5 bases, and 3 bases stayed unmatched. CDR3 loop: CASSFSGRADEQYF. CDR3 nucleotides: TGTGCCAGCAGCTTTAGCGGGAGGGCCGACGAGCAGTACTTC.

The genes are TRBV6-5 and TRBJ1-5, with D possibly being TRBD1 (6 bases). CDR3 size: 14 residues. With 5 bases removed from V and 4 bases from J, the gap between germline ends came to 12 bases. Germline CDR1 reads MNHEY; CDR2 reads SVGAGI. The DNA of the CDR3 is TGTGCCAGCAGTCGGACAGACAGTAATCAGCCCCAGCATTTT. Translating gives CASSRTDSNQPQHF.

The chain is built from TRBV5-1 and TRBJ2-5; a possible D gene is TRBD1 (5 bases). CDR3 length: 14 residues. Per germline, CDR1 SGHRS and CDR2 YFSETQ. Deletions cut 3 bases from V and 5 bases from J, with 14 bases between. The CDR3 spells CASSSDRTYETQYF. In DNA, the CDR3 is TGCGCCAGCAGCTCTGACAGAACGTATGAGACCCAGTACTTC. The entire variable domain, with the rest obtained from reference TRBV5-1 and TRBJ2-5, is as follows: KAGVTQTPRYLIKTRGQQVTLSCSPISGHRSVSWYQQTPGQGLQFLFEYFSETQRNKGNFPGRFSGRQFSNSRSEMNVSTLELGDSALYLCASSSDRTYETQYFGPGTRLLVL.